This T cell receptor (beta chain) comes out of a study of cytomegalovirus exposure and HLA in healthy donors. Findings of the study overall: In an earlier analysis, about 87% or about 30%: the productive usage of most TCR beta V segments. Using a false discovery rate of 0.05, a later analysis showed that 16,000 or so TCR beta sequences were associated with HLA alleles.

As regards this clone: Its specificity is not known.

Germline loops: CDR1 MDHEN, CDR2 SYDVKM. The length of the CDR3 is 15 residues. Between the trimmed V and J ends, which lost 5 bases and 0 bases, there was a span of 13 bases. The primer mix had 60 Vbeta and 13 Jbeta primers. The protocol was immunoSEQ multiplex PCR, while the TCRdb copy is restricted to in-frame clones and leaves out a portion. The sample lists 110,000 to 150,000 clones, roughly four fifths occurring once. Among the donors, all were healthy bone marrow donors. Material: PBMCs. The chain links TRBV28 to TRBJ1-1, with a weak D call TRBD1 (5 bases). The receptor was isolated from a woman aged 40 to 49 in good health and CMV-seronegative. The CDR3 DNA sequence: TGTGCCAGCAGTGCCCGCGGGGGAGTGAACACTGAAGCTTTCTTT. Translating gives CASSARGGVNTEAFF.